This record looks at one T cell receptor beta chain sequence and its context. Antigen: not known. This sample was taken from a study of T cells after yellow fever vaccination. The V end lost 11 bases, the J end lost 7 bases, and 18 bases lay between the germline ends. In germline, CDR1 is SEHNR, CDR2 FQNEAQ (reference sequence). The CDR3 consists of 12 residues. Study-wide results and caveats: Researchers cautioned that FACS-sorted repertoires could harbor abundant clonotypes contaminating from the bulk population. On re-exposure, the response was weaker but peaked faster, at day 5 versus 15.

Generation of TCR cDNA used 5'RACE template switching (which added a universal primer site and UMIs). TCRdb re-analysed the 5' RACE reads in MiXCR, keeping a single row per CDR3 protein. The sample contains hundreds of thousands of distinct CDR3 sequences, roughly 19% of which appear only once. The receptor was derived from a man aged 30 to 45 who received the YFV17D yellow fever vaccine. This chain uses TRBV7-9 with TRBJ2-7; D possibly corresponds to TRBD2 (6 bases). Source: PBMCs, taken 15 days after the yellow fever booster vaccination. The CDR3: CAGGDAGGEQYF. The CDR3 DNA reads TGTGCCGGAGGGGACGCCGGAGGGGAGCAGTACTTC. Variable domain in full (rest from reference TRBV7-9 and TRBJ2-7): DTGVSQNPRHKITKRGQNVTFRCDPISEHNRLYWYRQTLGQGPEFLTYFQNEAQLEKSRLLSDRFSAERPKGSFSTLEIQRTEQGDSAMYLCAGGDAGGEQYFGPGTRLTVT.